This is a list of T cell receptor beta chains from one sample in a study of OX40 agonist ivuxolimab in advanced cancers. Sequenced by immunoSEQ multiplex PCR; TCRdb stores in-frame clones only, minus some. The sample contains 100,000 to 150,000 clones, roughly 92% of which appear only once. Sample: CD4+ or CD8+ T cells sorted from blood, taken in a trial of the OX40 agonist ivuxolimab. All receptors derive from an adult with an advanced solid tumor such as melanoma, head and neck, liver or kidney cancer. Each CDR3 is given with its conserved first and last residue. D genes are given only for firm matches.

v_call: TRBV11-3; j_call: TRBJ2-2; d_call: .; cdr3_aa: CASSASGTRTGELFF
v_call: TRBV5-1; j_call: TRBJ2-1; d_call: .; cdr3_aa: CASSYPVVNEQFF
v_call: TRBV29-1; j_call: TRBJ1-1; d_call: .; cdr3_aa: CSVVNTEAFF
v_call: TRBV7-2; j_call: TRBJ2-1; d_call: .; cdr3_aa: CASSSLSPSPYNEQFF
v_call: TRBV27; j_call: TRBJ1-5; d_call: TRBD1; cdr3_aa: CASSQTGGNQPQHF
v_call: TRBV5-5; j_call: TRBJ2-2; d_call: TRBD1; cdr3_aa: CASRWDSITGELFF
v_call: TRBV19; j_call: TRBJ2-2; d_call: TRBD2; cdr3_aa: CASSIDPSGRKAGELFF
v_call: TRBV14; j_call: TRBJ1-1; d_call: .; cdr3_aa: CASSLLAGGTEAFF
v_call: TRBV5-1; j_call: TRBJ1-5; d_call: .; cdr3_aa: CASSQSMTPARIDQPQHF
v_call: TRBV27; j_call: TRBJ2-7; d_call: .; cdr3_aa: CASRGIGPREQYF
v_call: TRBV30; j_call: TRBJ1-2; d_call: .; cdr3_aa: CAWRMVYGYTF
v_call: TRBV28; j_call: TRBJ2-4; d_call: .; cdr3_aa: CASSFSAGLAKNIQYF
v_call: TRBV30; j_call: TRBJ1-2; d_call: .; cdr3_aa: CAWKETIGYTF
v_call: TRBV9; j_call: TRBJ2-1; d_call: .; cdr3_aa: CASSAEDLDNEQFF
v_call: TRBV9; j_call: TRBJ2-3; d_call: .; cdr3_aa: CASSPSTDTQYF
v_call: TRBV30; j_call: TRBJ1-1; d_call: TRBD1; cdr3_aa: CAWMEGASTEAFF
v_call: TRBV9; j_call: TRBJ1-1; d_call: .; cdr3_aa: CASSAYTGLRDTEAFF
v_call: TRBV28; j_call: TRBJ1-1; d_call: .; cdr3_aa: CASSSIGMNTEAFF
v_call: TRBV19; j_call: TRBJ2-1; d_call: TRBD2; cdr3_aa: CASSAGSSGTSSYNEQFF
v_call: TRBV28; j_call: TRBJ1-2; d_call: TRBD1; cdr3_aa: CASSQRDRSRGGYTF
v_call: TRBV9; j_call: TRBJ2-7; d_call: .; cdr3_aa: CASSPSGNLGAYEQYF
v_call: TRBV28; j_call: .; d_call: .; cdr3_aa: CASSRYEQYF
v_call: TRBV7-6; j_call: TRBJ2-5; d_call: .; cdr3_aa: CASSLFGIRETQYF
v_call: TRBV7-9; j_call: TRBJ2-7; d_call: .; cdr3_aa: CASSLGGDRYGQYF
v_call: TRBV19; j_call: TRBJ1-1; d_call: TRBD1; cdr3_aa: CASSVRVQGLEAFF
v_call: TRBV7-9; j_call: TRBJ2-7; d_call: .; cdr3_aa: CASSRTDNEQYF
v_call: TRBV6-5; j_call: TRBJ2-7; d_call: TRBD2; cdr3_aa: CASSLGLASYEQYF
v_call: TRBV11-3; j_call: TRBJ2-2; d_call: .; cdr3_aa: CASSQEGVGELFF
v_call: TRBV29-1; j_call: TRBJ1-2; d_call: TRBD1; cdr3_aa: CSVGDRVNYGYTF
v_call: TRBV7-2; j_call: TRBJ2-1; d_call: .; cdr3_aa: CASSPGLGSYNEQFF
v_call: TRBV6-6; j_call: TRBJ2-3; d_call: .; cdr3_aa: CASRPGDSSTDTQYF
v_call: TRBV6-5; j_call: TRBJ1-4; d_call: .; cdr3_aa: CASSYSGPGGEKLFF
v_call: TRBV19; j_call: TRBJ1-4; d_call: .; cdr3_aa: CASSLGRANEKLFF
v_call: TRBV5-1; j_call: TRBJ2-7; d_call: TRBD1; cdr3_aa: CASSPGQGRDEQYF
v_call: TRBV15; j_call: TRBJ1-2; d_call: .; cdr3_aa: CATSRADSVYGYTF
v_call: TRBV7-2; j_call: TRBJ2-3; d_call: .; cdr3_aa: CASSTHRVRDTQYF
v_call: TRBV11-2; j_call: TRBJ2-7; d_call: .; cdr3_aa: CASSATAYEQYF
v_call: TRBV6-5; j_call: TRBJ2-7; d_call: .; cdr3_aa: CASSYSTGYEQYF
v_call: TRBV6-5; j_call: TRBJ1-2; d_call: .; cdr3_aa: CASKRPDGPRQTF
v_call: TRBV7-2; j_call: TRBJ2-1; d_call: TRBD2; cdr3_aa: CASSRPLAGASSYNEQFF
v_call: TRBV11-2; j_call: TRBJ2-7; d_call: TRBD2; cdr3_aa: CASSFPGLAGSYEQYF
v_call: TRBV4-2; j_call: TRBJ1-3; d_call: .; cdr3_aa: CASSQGEGRGGLSSGNTIYF
v_call: TRBV30; j_call: TRBJ2-7; d_call: .; cdr3_aa: CAWKASSYEQYF
v_call: TRBV15; j_call: TRBJ1-2; d_call: TRBD1; cdr3_aa: CATSSQPLDRFSGYTF
v_call: TRBV19; j_call: TRBJ2-7; d_call: .; cdr3_aa: CASGDRKYEQYF
v_call: TRBV28; j_call: TRBJ1-4; d_call: .; cdr3_aa: CASNHRNEKLFF
v_call: TRBV5-6; j_call: TRBJ2-3; d_call: .; cdr3_aa: CASSLVRGADTQYF
v_call: TRBV5-4; j_call: .; d_call: TRBD2; cdr3_aa: CASSFSSGSAYEQYF
v_call: TRBV27; j_call: TRBJ2-7; d_call: TRBD1; cdr3_aa: CASSFGQGVAYEQYF
v_call: TRBV5-5; j_call: TRBJ1-5; d_call: TRBD1; cdr3_aa: CASSSRMGQGGTNQPQHF
v_call: TRBV6-5; j_call: TRBJ1-1; d_call: .; cdr3_aa: CASSYAGPFEAFF
v_call: TRBV7-9; j_call: TRBJ2-7; d_call: .; cdr3_aa: CASSFATLVSEQYF